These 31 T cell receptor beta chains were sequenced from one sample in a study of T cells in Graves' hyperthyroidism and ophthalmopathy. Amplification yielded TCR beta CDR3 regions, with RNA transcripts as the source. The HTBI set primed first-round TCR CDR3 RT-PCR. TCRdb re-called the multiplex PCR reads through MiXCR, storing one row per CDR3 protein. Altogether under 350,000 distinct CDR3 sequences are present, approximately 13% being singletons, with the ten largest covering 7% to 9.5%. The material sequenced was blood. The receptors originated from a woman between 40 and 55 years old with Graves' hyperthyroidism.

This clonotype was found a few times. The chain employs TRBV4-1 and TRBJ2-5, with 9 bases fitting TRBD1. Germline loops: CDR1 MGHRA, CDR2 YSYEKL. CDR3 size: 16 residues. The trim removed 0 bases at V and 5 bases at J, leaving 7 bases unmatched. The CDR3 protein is CASSQDPGQGRETQYF. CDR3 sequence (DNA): TGCGCCAGCAGCCAAGATCCGGGACAGGGCCGGGAGACCCAGTACTTC.

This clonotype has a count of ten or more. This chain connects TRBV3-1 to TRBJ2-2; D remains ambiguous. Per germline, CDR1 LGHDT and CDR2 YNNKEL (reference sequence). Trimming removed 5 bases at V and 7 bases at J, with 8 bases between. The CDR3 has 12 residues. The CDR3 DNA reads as TGTGCCAGCAGCACGTACGTCGGGGAGCTGTTTTTT. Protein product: CASSTYVGELFF. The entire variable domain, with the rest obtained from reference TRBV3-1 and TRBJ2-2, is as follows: DTAVSQTPKYLVTQMGNDKSIKCEQNLGHDTMYWYKQDSKKFLKIMFSYNNKELIINETVPNRFSPKSPDKAHLNLHINSLELGDSAVYFCASSTYVGELFFGEGSRLTVL.

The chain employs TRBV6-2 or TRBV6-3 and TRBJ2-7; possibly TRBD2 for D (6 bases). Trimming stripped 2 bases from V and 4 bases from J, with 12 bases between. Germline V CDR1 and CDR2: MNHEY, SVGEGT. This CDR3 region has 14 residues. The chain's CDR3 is CASSYTVAGYEQYF. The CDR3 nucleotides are TGTGCCAGCAGTTACACCGTTGCGGGGTACGAGCAGTACTTC.

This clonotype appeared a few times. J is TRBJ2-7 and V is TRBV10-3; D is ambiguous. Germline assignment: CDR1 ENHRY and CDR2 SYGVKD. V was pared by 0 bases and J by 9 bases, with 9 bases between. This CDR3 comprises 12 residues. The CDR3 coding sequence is TGTGCCATCAGTGAGTCCCGAGTCGGGCAGTACTTC. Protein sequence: CAISESRVGQYF.

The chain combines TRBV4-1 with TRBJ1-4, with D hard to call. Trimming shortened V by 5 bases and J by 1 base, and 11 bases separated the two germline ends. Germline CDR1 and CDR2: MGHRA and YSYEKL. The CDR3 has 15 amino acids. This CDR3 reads CASSTRWGTNEKLFF. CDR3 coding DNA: TGCGCCAGCAGCACCCGGTGGGGAACTAATGAAAAACTGTTTTTT.

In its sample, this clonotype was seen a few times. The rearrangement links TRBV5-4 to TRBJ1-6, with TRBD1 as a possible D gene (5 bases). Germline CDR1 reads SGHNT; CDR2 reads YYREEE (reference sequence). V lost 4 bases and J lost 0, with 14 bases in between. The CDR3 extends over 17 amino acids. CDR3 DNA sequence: TGTGCCAGCAGCCGGGGCCCGTCGAGCTCCTATAATTCACCCCTCCACTTT. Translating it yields CASSRGPSSSYNSPLHF.

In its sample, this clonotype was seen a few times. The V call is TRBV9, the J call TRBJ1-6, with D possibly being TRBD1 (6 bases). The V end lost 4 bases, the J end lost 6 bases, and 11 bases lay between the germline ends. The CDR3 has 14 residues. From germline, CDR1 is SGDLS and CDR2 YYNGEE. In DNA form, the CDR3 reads TGTGCCAGCAGCCCACAGGGTATTAATTCACCCCTCCACTTT. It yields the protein CASSPQGINSPLHF.

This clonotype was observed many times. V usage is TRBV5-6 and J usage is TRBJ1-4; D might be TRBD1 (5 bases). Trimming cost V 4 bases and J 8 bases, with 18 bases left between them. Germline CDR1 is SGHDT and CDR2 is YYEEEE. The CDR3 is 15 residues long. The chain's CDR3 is CASSRILRDGEKLFF. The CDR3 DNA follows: TGTGCCAGCAGCCGCATTCTCCGGGACGGCGAAAAACTGTTTTTT.

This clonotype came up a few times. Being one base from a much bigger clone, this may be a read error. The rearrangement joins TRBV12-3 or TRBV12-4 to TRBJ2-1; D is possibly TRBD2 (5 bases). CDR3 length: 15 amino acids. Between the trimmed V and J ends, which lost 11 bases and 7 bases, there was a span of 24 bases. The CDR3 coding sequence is TGTGCCGGCGCTCATGGAAGCGGTACGGTAAATGAGCAGTTCTTC. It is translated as CAGAHGSGTVNEQFF.

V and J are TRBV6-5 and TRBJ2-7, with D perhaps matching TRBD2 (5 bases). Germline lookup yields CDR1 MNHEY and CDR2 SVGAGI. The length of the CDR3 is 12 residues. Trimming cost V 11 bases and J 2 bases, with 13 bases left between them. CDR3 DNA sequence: TGTGCCCAGGAGGCCGGCGCCTACGAGCAGTACTTC. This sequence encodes CAQEAGAYEQYF.

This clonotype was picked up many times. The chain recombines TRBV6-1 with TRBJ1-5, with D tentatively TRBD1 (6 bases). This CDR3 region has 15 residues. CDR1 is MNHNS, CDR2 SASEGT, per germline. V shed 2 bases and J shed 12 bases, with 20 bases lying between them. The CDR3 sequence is CASSELGSGAVIQHF. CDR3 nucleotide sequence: TGTGCCAGCAGTGAACTGGGGTCGGGGGCGGTCATCCAGCATTTT.

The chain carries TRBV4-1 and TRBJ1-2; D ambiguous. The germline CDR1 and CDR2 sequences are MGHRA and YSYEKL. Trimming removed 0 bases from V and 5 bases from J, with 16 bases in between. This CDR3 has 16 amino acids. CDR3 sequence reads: CASSQDSGGNIYGYTF. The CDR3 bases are TGCGCCAGCAGCCAAGATAGTGGAGGGAATATATATGGCTACACCTTC.

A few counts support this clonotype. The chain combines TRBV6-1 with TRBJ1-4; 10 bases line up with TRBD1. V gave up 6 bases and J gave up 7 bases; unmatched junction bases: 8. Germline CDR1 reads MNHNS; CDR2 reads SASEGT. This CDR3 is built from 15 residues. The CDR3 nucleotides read TGTGCCAGCAGAAACCGGGACAGGGGTTCTGAAAAACTGTTTTTT. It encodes CASRNRDRGSEKLFF.

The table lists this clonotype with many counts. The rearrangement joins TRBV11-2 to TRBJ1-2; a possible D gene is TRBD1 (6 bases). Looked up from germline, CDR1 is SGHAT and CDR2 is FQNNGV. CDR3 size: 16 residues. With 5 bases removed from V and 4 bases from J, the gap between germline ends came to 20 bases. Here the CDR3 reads CASSVGKQGSAYGYTF. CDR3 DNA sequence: TGTGCCAGCAGCGTCGGGAAACAGGGATCGGCCTATGGCTACACCTTC.

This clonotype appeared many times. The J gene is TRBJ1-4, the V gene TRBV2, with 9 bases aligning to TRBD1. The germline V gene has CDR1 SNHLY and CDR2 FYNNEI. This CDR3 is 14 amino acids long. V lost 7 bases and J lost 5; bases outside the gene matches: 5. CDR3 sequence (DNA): TGTGCCAGCACCTGGACAGGGGAAAATGAAAAACTGTTTTTT. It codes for CASTWTGENEKLFF.

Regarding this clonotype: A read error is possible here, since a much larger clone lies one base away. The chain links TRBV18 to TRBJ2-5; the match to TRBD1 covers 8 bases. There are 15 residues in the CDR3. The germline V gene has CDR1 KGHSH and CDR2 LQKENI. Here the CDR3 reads CAGSPVRGPQETQYF. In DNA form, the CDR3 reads TGTGCCGGCTCACCCGTCAGGGGGCCGCAAGAGACCCAGTACTTC. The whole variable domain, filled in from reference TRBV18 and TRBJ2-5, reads NAGVMQNPRHLVRRRGQEARLRCSPMKGHSHVYWYRQLPEEGLKFMVYLQKENIIDESGMPKERFSAEFPKEGPSILRIQQVVRGDSAAYFCAGSPVRGPQETQYFGPGTRLLVL.

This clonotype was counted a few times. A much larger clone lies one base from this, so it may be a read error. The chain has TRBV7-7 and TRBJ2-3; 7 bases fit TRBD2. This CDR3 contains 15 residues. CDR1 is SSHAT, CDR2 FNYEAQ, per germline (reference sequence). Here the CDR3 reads CASSPSGGFADTQYF. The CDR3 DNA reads TGTGCTAGCAGCCCGTCCGGGGGGTTCGCGGATACGCAGTATTTT.

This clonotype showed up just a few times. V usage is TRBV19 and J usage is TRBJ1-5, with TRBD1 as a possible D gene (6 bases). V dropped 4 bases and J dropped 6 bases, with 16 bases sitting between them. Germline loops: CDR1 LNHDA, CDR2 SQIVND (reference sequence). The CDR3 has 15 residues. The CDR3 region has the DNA TGTGCCAGTAGTAATGGGGGGGGGCGCGGTCAGCCCCAGCATTTT. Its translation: CASSNGGGRGQPQHF.

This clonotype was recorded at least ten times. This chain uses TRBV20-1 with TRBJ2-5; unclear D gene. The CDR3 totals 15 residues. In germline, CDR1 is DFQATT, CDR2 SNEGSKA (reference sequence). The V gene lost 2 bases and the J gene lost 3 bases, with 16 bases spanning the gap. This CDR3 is CSARSMVTPKETQYF. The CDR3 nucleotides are TGCAGTGCTAGATCGATGGTGACTCCCAAAGAGACCCAGTACTTC.

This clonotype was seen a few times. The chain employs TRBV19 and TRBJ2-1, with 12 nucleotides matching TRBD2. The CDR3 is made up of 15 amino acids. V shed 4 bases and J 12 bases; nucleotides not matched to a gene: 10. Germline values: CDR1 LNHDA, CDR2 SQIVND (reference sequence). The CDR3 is CASSRRTSGERGQFF. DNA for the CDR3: TGTGCCAGTAGTAGGAGGACTAGCGGGGAAAGGGGGCAGTTCTTC.

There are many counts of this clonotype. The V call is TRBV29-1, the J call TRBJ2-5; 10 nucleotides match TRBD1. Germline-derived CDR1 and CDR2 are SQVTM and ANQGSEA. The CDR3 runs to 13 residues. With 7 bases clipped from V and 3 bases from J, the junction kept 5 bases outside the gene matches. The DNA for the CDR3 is TGCAGCGGGGTGACAGGGGGCGAAGAGACCCAGTACTTC. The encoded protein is CSGVTGGEETQYF.

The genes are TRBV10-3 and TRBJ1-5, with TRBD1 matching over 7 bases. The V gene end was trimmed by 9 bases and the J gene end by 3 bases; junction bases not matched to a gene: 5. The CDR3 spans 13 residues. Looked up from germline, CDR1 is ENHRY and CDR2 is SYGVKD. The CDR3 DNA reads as TGTGCCATTGGGACAGCTTCCAATCAGCCCCAGCATTTT. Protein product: CAIGTASNQPQHF.

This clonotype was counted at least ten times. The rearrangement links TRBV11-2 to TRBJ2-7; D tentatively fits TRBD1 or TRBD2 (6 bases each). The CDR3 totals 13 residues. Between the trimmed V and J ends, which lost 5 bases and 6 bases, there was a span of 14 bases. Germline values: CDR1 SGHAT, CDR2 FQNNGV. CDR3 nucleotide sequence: TGTGCCAGCAGCGCGGAGGGGGTATCCGAGCAGTACTTC. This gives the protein CASSAEGVSEQYF.

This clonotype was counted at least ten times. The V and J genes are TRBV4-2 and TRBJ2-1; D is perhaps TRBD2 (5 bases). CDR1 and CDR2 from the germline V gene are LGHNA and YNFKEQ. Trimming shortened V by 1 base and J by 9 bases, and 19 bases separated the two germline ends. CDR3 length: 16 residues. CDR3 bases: TGTGCCAGCAGCCAAGGTTTCGGGGATCAAGCCCCTGAGCAGTTCTTC. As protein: CASSQGFGDQAPEQFF.

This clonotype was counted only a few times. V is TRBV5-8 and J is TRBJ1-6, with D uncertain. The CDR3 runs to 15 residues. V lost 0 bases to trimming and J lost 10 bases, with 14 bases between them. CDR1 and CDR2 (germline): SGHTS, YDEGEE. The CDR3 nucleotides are TGTGCCAGCAGCTTGGCGGGCGGGGTCGGATCACCCCTCCACTTT. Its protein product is CASSLAGGVGSPLHF. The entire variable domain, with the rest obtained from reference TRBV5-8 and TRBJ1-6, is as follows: EAGVTQSPTHLIKTRGQQATLRCSPISGHTSVYWYQQALGLGLQFLLWYDEGEERNRGNFPPRFSGRQFPNYSSELNVNALELEDSALYLCASSLAGGVGSPLHFGNGTRLTVT.

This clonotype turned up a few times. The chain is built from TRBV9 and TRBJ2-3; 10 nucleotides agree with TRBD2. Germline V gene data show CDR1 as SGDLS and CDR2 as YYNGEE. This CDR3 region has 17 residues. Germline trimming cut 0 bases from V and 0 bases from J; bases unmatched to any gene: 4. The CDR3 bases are TGTGCCAGCAGCGTAGGGGGGACTAGCGCCAGCACAGATACGCAGTATTTT. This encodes CASSVGGTSASTDTQYF.

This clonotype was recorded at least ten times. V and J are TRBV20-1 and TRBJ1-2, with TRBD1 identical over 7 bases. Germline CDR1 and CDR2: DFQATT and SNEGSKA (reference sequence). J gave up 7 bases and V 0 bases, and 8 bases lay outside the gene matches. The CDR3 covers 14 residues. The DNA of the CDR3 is TGCAGTGCTAGAGACAACAGGGGATCGGGTGGCTACACCTTC. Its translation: CSARDNRGSGGYTF.

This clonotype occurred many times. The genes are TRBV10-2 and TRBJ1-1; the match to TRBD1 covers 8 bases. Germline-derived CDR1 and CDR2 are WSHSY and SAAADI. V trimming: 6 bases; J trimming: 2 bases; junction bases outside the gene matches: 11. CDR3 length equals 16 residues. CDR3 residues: CASSRRGQVTNTEAFF. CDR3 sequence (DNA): TGCGCCAGCAGCCGCAGGGGGCAAGTTACAAACACTGAAGCTTTCTTT.

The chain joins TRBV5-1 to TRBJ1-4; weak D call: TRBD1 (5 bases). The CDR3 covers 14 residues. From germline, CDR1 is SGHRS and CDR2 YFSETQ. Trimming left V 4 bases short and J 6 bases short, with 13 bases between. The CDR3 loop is CASSRGTEDEKLFF. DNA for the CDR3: TGCGCCAGCAGCCGAGGGACGGAGGATGAAAAACTGTTTTTT.

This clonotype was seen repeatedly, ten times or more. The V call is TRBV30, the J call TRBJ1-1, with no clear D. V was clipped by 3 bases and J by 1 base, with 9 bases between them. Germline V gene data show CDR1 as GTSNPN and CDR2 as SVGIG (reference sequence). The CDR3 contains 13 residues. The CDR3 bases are TGTGCCTGGAGGGCCTCACCGAACACTGAAGCTTTCTTT. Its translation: CAWRASPNTEAFF.

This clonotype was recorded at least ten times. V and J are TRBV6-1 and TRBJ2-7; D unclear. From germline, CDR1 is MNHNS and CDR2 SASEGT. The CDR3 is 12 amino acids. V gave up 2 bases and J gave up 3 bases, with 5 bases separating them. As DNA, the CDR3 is TGTGCCAGCAGTGAATCATTCTACGAGCAGTACTTC. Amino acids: CASSESFYEQYF.